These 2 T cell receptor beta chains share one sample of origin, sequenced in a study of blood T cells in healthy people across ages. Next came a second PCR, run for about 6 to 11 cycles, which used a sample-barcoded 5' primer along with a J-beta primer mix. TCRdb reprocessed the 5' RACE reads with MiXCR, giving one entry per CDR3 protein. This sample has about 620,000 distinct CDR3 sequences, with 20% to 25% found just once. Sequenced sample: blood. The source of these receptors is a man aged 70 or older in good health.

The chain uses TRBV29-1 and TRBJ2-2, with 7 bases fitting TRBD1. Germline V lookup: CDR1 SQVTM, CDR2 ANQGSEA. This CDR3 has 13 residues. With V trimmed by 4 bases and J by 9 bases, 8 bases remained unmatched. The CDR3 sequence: CSVASDRDRELFF. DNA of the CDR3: TGCAGCGTTGCGAGCGACAGGGACCGGGAGCTGTTTTTT.

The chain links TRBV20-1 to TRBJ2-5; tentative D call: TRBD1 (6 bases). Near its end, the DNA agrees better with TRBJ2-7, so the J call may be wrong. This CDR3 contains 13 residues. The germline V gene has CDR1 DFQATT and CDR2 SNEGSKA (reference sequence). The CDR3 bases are TGCAGTGCTAAACACGGGACACCATACGAGCAGTACTTC. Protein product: CSAKHGTPYEQYF.